This T cell receptor (beta chain) was observed in a study of shared clonotypes between healthy human individuals. Points from the study as a whole: Having only a few donors restricted how much genetic and exposure-history diversity was captured.

The CDR3 is 14 residues long. The V and J ends lost 5 bases and 1 base respectively, with 11 bases between them. Germline assignment: CDR1 SGHNT and CDR2 YYREEE (reference sequence). Profiling relied on immunoSEQ multiplex PCR, and the TCRdb table lists in-frame clones only, not all of them. The sample lists more than 2 million clones, 95% occurring once. This clone was found once. Its antigen remains unknown. This clonotype was obtained from a man in his late teens or twenties in good health. This chain uses TRBV5-4 with TRBJ2-3; D is possibly TRBD2 (5 bases). The specimen sequenced was naive CD4+ T cells sorted from blood. The subset here: CD45RA+ positively selected. CDR3 loop: CASRAAGGTDTQYF. In nucleotides, the CDR3 is TGTGCCAGCAGAGCGGCTGGGGGCACAGATACGCAGTATTTT.